The present T cell receptor beta chain was sequenced within a study of breast tumors, draining lymph nodes, adjacent tissues. TCRdb independently ran MiXCR on the multiplex PCR reads; one entry per CDR3 protein. The data contain about 230,000 distinct CDR3 sequences, around 32% of them singletons. Germline CDR1 is LNHDA and CDR2 is SQIVND (reference sequence). The V end was cut by 10 bases, the J end by 0 bases, with 7 bases between. CDR3 length equals 12 residues. This clonotype was recorded at least ten times. Antigen specificity is unknown. Breast cancer patients provided tissue from their axillary draining lymph nodes. Points from the study as a whole: Luminal-like breast cancer showed significantly greater tumor-nontumor repertoire similarity than basal-like breast cancer did.

The chain joins TRBV19 to TRBJ2-4, with D uncertain. The material sequenced was axillary lymph node tissue. The sequence was collected from a female donor with breast cancer. Some clones in this sample may be carry-over from other donors' samples. The CDR3 here is CATSLAKNIQYF. CDR3 in DNA: TGTGCCACGTCACTAGCCAAAAACATTCAGTACTTC.